The T cell receptor (beta chain) under discussion was sequenced for a study of tumour-infiltrating T cells in Burkitt lymphoma. About the research overall: All epidemiological Burkitt lymphoma subtypes were represented in the cohort. Survival, overall and progression-free, tracked with productive clonality. Study-level points and caveats: Many Burkitt lymphoma patients shared several public clonotypes.

The V gene's germline CDR1 is SQVTM and CDR2 ANQGSEA. The CDR3 extends over 12 amino acids. A remark on this clone: Its matching antigen is unknown.

Sequencing was performed with immunoSEQ multiplex PCR; in TCRdb, only in-frame clones are kept and a portion is missing. The data contain roughly 1,700 clones, roughly 17% of them singletons. The TCR comes from a human donor with Burkitt lymphoma. V usage is TRBV29-1 and J usage is TRBJ2-1; maybe TRBD1 (5 bases). Sequenced material: tumor tissue. The CDR3 bases are TGCAGGGTTAAGTCAGGGTACAATGAGCAGTTCTTC. Translated, it gives CRVKSGYNEQFF.